Each of the 5 T cell receptor beta chains below was sequenced from the same sample in a study of Graves' ophthalmopathy and Graves' hyperthyroidism. RNA transcripts served as template for amplifying TCR beta CDR3 sequences. HTBI primers served in a first-round RT-PCR, which a second-round multiplex PCR followed. TCRdb re-called the multiplex PCR reads with MiXCR, one entry per CDR3 protein. Of about 590,000 distinct CDR3 sequences detected, about two fifths appear once; the ten largest clones hold less than 4.5%. Input material: peripheral blood or thyroid tissue (not recorded which). The receptors derive from an adult man with Graves' hyperthyroidism.

In its sample, this clonotype was seen many times. This chain joins TRBV10-3 and TRBJ2-5, with a weak D call TRBD1 (5 bases). CDR1 ENHRY and CDR2 SYGVKD come from the germline V gene. Trimming removed 6 bases from V and 0 bases from J, with 14 bases in between. The CDR3 contains 15 residues. In DNA form, the CDR3 reads TGTGCCATCAGGGGCCATACAGGCGACCAAGAGACCCAGTACTTC. This translates into CAIRGHTGDQETQYF.

Many counts were recorded for this clonotype. CDR3 bases: TGCGCCAGCAGCTTGGGCAGGGAGGGAGAGACCCAGTACTTC. Translating it yields CASSLGREGETQYF. This chain joins TRBV5-1 and TRBJ2-5, with 7 positions matching TRBD2. Germline lookup yields CDR1 SGHRS and CDR2 YFSETQ. The V gene end was trimmed by 0 bases and the J gene end by 4 bases; junction bases not matched to a gene: 3. CDR3 size: 14 residues. Full variable domain (rest looked up from reference TRBV5-1 and TRBJ2-5): KAGVTQTPRYLIKTRGQQVTLSCSPISGHRSVSWYQQTPGQGLQFLFEYFSETQRNKGNFPGRFSGRQFSNSRSEMNVSTLELGDSALYLCASSLGREGETQYFGPGTRLLVL.

This clonotype has ten or more counts. The chain combines TRBV13 with TRBJ1-1; no firm D call. CDR3 length: 12 residues. Germline values: CDR1 PRHDT, CDR2 FYEKMQ (reference sequence). Trimming took off 7 bases at V and 1 base at J, with 7 bases between the two ends. The CDR3 nucleotides are TGTGCCAGCACCCAGCAGAACACTGAAGCTTTCTTT. This gives the protein CASTQQNTEAFF.

The rearrangement joins TRBV12-3 or TRBV12-4 to TRBJ1-1; the D gene is possibly TRBD1 (6 bases). Trimming took 3 bases from V and 4 from J, leaving 12 bases between them. CDR3 size: 14 residues. For the CDR3, the DNA is TGTGCCAGCAGTTTTTCTGGGGGCGGCACTGAAGCTTTCTTT. Translating it yields CASSFSGGGTEAFF.

This rearrangement joins TRBV7-9 to TRBJ1-5; D remains unclear. Per the germline V gene, CDR1 is SEHNR and CDR2 is FQNEAQ (reference sequence). V was pared by 5 bases and J by 4 bases, with 9 bases between. This CDR3 spans 13 amino acids. The CDR3 spells CASSPDPNQPQHF. CDR3 in DNA: TGTGCCAGCAGCCCCGACCCTAATCAGCCCCAGCATTTT.